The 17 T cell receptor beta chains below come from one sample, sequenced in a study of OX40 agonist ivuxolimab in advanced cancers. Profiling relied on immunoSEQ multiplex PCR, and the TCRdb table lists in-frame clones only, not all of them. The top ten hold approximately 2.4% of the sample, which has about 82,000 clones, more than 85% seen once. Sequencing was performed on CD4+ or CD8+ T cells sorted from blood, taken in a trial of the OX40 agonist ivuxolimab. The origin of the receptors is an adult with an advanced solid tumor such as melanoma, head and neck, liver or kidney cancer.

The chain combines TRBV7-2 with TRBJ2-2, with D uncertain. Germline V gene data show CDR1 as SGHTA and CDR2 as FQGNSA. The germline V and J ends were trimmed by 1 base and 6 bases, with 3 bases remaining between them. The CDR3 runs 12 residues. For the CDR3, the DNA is TGTGCCAGCAGCTTAGAGGCCGGGGAGCTGTTTTTT. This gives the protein CASSLEAGELFF. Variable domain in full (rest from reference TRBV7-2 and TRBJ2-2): GAGVSQSPSNKVTEKGKDVELRCDPISGHTALYWYRQSLGQGLEFLIYFQGNSAPDKSGLPSDRFSAERTGGSVSTLTIQRTQQEDSAVYLCASSLEAGELFFGEGSRLTVL.

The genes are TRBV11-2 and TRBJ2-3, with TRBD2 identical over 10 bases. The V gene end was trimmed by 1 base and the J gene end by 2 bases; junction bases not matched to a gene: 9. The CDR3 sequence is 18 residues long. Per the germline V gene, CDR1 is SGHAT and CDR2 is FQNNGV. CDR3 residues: CASSLGSTSGSFTDTQYF. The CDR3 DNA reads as TGTGCCAGCAGCTTAGGATCGACTAGCGGGTCGTTCACAGATACGCAGTATTTT. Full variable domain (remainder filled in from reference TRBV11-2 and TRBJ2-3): EAGVAQSPRYKIIEKRQSVAFWCNPISGHATLYWYQQILGQGPKLLIQFQNNGVVDDSQLPKDRFSAERLKGVDSTLKIQPAKLEDSAVYLCASSLGSTSGSFTDTQYFGPGTRLTVL.

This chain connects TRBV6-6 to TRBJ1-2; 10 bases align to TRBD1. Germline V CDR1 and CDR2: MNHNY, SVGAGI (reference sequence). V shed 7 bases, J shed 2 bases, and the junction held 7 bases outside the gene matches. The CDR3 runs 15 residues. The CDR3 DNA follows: TGTGCCAGCACTCCGGACAGGGGGATAAACTATGGCTACACCTTC. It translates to CASTPDRGINYGYTF.

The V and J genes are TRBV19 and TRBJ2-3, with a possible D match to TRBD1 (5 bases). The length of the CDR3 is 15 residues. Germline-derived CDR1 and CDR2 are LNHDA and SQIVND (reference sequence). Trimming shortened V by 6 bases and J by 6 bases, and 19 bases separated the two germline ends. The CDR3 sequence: CASSADSLLKDTQYF. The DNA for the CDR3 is TGTGCCAGTAGCGCAGACAGCCTGCTTAAGGATACGCAGTATTTT.

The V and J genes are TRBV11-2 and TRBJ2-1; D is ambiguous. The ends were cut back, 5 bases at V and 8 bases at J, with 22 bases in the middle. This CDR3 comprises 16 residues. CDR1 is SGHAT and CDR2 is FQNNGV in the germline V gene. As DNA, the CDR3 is TGTGCCAGCAGCCTAACACCTCGGCTCCCGGCGGATGAGCAGTTCTTC. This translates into CASSLTPRLPADEQFF.

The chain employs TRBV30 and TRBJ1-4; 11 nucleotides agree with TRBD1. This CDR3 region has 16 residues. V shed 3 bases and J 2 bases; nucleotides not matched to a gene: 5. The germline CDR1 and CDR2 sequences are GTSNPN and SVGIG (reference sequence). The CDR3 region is CAWSRGDRGTNEKLFF. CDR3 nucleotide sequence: TGTGCCTGGAGCCGAGGGGACAGGGGGACTAATGAAAAACTGTTTTTT.

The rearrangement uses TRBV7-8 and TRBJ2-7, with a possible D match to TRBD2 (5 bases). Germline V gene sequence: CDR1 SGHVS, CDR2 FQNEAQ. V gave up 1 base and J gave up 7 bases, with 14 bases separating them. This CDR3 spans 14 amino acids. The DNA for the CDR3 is TGTGCCAGCAGCTTAGTCGGGGAGTACGGGGAGCAGTACTTC. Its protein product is CASSLVGEYGEQYF.

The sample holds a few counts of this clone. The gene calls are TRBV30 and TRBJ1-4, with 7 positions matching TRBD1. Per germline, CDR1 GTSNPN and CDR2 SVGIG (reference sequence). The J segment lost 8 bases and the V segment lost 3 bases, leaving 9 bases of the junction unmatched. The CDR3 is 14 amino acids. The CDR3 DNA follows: TGTGCCTGGAGCACACAGGGGACGGTGGAAAAACTGTTTTTT. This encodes CAWSTQGTVEKLFF.

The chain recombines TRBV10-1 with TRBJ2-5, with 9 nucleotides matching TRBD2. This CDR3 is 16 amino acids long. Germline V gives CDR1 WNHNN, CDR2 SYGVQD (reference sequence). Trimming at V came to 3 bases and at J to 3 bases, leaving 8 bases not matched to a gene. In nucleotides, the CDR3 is TGCGCCAGCAGTGATCTAGCGGGGACCGGTAAAGAGACCCAGTACTTC. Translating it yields CASSDLAGTGKETQYF.

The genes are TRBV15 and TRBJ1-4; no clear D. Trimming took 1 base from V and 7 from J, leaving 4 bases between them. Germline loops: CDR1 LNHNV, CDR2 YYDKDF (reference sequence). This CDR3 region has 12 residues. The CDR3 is CATSRGPEKLFF. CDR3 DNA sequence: TGTGCCACCAGCAGAGGGCCTGAAAAACTGTTTTTT. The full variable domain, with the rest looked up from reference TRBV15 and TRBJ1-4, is DAMVIQNPRYQVTQFGKPVTLSCSQTLNHNVMYWYQQKSSQAPKLLFHYYDKDFNNEADTPDNFQSRRPNTSFCFLDIRSPGLGDTAMYLCATSRGPEKLFFGSGTQLSVL.

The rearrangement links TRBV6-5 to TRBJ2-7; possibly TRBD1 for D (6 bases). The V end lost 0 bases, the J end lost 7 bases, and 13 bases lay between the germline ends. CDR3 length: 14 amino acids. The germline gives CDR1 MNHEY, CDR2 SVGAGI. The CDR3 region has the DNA TGTGCCAGCAGTTACTCGGAACAGGGTAGAGAGCAGTACTTC. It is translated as CASSYSEQGREQYF.

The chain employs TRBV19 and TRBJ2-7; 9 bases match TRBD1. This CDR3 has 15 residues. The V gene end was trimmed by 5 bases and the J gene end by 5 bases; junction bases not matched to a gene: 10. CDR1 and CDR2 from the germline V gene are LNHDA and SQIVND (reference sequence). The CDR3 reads CASSSGPGTGNEQYF. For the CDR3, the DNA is TGTGCCAGTAGTTCGGGACCTGGGACAGGGAACGAGCAGTACTTC.

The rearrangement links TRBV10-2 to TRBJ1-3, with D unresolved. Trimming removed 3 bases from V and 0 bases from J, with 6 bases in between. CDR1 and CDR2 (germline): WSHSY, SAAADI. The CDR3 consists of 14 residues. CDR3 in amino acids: CASSDNHSGNTIYF. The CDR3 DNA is TGCGCCAGCAGTGACAACCACTCTGGAAACACCATATATTTT.

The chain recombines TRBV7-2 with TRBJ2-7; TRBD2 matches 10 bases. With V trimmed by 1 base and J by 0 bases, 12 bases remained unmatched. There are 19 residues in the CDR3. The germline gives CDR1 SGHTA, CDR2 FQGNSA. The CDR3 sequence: CASSLGFRLAGSGSYEQYF. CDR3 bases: TGTGCCAGCAGCTTAGGTTTTAGACTAGCGGGCTCAGGCTCCTACGAGCAGTACTTC.

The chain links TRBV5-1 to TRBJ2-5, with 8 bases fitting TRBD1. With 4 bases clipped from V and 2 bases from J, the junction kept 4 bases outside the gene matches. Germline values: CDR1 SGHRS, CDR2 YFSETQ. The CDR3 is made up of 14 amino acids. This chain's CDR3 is CASSPGQGQETQYF. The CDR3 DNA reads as TGCGCCAGCAGCCCCGGACAGGGTCAAGAGACCCAGTACTTC.

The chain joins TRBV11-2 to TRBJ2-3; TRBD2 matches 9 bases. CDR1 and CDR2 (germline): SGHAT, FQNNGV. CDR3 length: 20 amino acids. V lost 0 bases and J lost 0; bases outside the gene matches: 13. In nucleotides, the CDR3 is TGTGCCAGCAGCTTAGAGCCAGGCCCCGTCCTAGCGGGGAGCACAGATACGCAGTATTTT. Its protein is CASSLEPGPVLAGSTDTQYF.

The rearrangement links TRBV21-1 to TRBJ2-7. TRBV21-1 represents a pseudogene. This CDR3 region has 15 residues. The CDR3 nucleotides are TGTGCCAGCAGCAAAAACTCCCAGTCTTCCTACGAGCAGTACTTC. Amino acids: CASSKNSQSSYEQYF.